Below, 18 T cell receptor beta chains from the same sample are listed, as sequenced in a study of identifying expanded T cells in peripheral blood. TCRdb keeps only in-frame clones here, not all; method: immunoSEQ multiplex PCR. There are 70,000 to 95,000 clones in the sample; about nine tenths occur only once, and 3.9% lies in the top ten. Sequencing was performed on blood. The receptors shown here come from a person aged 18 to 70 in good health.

The CDR3 sequence: CASSPQGFGNQPQHF. Here the CDR3 DNA reads TGCGCCAGCAGTCCACAGGGATTTGGCAATCAGCCCCAGCATTTT. This sequence joins TRBV4-1 and TRBJ1-5; TRBD1 might be the D (6 bases). V gave up 6 bases and J gave up 2 bases, with 14 bases separating them. The CDR3 has 15 amino acids. Germline CDR1 MGHRA, CDR2 YSYEKL.

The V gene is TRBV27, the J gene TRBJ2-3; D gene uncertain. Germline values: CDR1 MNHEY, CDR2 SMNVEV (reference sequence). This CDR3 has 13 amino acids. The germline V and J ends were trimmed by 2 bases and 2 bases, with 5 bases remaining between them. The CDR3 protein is CASSLVATDTQYF. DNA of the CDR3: TGTGCCAGCAGTTTAGTAGCCACAGATACGCAGTATTTT.

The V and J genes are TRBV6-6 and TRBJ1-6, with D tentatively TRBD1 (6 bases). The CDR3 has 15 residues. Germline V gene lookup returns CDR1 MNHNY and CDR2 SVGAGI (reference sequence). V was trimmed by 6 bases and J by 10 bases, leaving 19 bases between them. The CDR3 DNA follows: TGTGCCAGCAGCTCTCAAGGGGGTCAAGGATCACCCCTCCACTTT. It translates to CASSSQGGQGSPLHF.

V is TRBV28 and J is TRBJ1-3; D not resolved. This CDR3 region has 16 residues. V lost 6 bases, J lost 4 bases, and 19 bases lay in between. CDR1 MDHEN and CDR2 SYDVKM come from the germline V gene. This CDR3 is CASSPPDPETGNTIYF. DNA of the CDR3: TGTGCCAGCAGCCCACCTGACCCTGAAACAGGAAACACCATATATTTT.

The CDR3 here is CASRPGLAGVTQYF. The CDR3 region has the DNA TGTGCCAGCAGGCCAGGACTAGCGGGAGTTACGCAGTATTTT. V gene TRBV2 combines with J gene TRBJ2-3; 13 bases are a match to TRBD2. CDR1 SNHLY and CDR2 FYNNEI come from the germline V gene. This CDR3 has 14 residues. Trimming took 6 bases from V and 8 from J; bases not matched to a gene: 5.

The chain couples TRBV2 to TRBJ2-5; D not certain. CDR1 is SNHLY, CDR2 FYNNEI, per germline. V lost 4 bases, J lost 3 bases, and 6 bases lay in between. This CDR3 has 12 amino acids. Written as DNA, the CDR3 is TGTGCCAGCAGTGTCTTGGAAGAGACCCAGTACTTC. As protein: CASSVLEETQYF.

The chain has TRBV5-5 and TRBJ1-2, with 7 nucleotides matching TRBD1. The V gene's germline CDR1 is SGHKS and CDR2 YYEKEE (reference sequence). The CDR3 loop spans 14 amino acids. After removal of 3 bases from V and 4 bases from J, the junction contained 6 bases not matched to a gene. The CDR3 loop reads CASSSSGQTYGYTF. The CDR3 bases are TGTGCCAGCAGCTCCTCGGGACAGACCTATGGCTACACCTTC.

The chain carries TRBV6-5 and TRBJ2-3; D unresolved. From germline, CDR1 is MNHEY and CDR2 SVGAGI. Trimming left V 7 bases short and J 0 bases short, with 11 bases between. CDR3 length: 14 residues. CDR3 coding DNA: TGTGCCAGCATTCGGGCGATTAGCACAGATACGCAGTATTTT. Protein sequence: CASIRAISTDTQYF.

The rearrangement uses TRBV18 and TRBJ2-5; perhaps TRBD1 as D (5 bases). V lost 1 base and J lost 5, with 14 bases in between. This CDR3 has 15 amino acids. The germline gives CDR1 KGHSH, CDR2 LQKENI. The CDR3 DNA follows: TGTGCCAGCTCACCACAAGGGGCTAACCGGGAGACCCAGTACTTC. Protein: CASSPQGANRETQYF. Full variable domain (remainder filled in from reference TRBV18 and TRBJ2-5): NAGVMQNPRHLVRRRGQEARLRCSPMKGHSHVYWYRQLPEEGLKFMVYLQKENIIDESGMPKERFSAEFPKEGPSILRIQQVVRGDSAAYFCASSPQGANRETQYFGPGTRLLVL.

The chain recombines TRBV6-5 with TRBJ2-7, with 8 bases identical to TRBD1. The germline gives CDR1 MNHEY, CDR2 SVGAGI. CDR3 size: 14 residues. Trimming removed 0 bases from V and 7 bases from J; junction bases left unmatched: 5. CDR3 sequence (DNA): TGTGCCAGCAGTTACTCCCGCACAGGGGGAGAGCAGTACTTC. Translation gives CASSYSRTGGEQYF.

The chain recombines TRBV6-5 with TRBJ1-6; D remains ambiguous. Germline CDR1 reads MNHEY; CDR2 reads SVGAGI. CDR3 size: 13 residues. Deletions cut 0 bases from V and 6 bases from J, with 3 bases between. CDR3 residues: CASSYSVNSPLHF. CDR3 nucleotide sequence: TGTGCCAGCAGTTACTCTGTTAATTCACCCCTCCACTTT.

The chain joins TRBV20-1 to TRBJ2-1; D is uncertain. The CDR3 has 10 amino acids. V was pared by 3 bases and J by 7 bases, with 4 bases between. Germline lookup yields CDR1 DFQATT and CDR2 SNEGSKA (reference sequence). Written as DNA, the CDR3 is TGCAGTGCTAGTCGTAATGAGCAGTTCTTC. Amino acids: CSASRNEQFF.

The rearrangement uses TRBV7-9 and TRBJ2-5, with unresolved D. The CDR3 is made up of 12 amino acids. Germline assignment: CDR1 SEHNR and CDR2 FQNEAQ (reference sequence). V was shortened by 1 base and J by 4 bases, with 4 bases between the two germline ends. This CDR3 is CASSLVPETQYF. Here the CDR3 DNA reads TGTGCCAGCAGCTTAGTCCCAGAGACCCAGTACTTC.

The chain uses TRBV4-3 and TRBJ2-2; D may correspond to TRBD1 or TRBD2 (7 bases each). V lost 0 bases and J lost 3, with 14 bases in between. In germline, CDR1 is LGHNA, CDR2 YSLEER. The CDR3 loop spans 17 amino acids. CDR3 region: CASSQDGEGADTGELFF. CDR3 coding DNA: TGCGCCAGCAGCCAAGATGGGGAGGGGGCGGACACCGGGGAGCTGTTTTTT.

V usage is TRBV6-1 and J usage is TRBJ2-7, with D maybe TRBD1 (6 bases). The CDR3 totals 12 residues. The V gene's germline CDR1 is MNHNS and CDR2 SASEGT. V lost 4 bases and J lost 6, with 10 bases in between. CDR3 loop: CASSVQGSEQYF. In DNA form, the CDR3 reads TGTGCCAGCAGTGTACAGGGATCCGAGCAGTACTTC.

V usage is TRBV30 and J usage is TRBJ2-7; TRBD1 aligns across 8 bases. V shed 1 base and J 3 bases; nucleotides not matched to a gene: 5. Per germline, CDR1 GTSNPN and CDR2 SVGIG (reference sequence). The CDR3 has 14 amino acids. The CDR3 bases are TGTGCCTGGAGTGGAGGGACAGGTGGCTACGAGCAGTACTTC. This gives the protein CAWSGGTGGYEQYF.

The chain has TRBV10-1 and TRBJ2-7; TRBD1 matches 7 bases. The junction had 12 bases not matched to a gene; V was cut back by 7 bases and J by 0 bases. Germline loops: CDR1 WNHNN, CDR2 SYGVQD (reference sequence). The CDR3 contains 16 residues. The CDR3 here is CASTVPDRTSSYEQYF. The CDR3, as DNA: TGCGCCAGCACCGTCCCGGACAGGACGAGCTCCTACGAGCAGTACTTC.

The CDR3 loop reads CASSLGDHEAFVANYGYTF. Here the CDR3 DNA reads TGTGCCAGCAGCTTGGGGGATCACGAGGCTTTTGTAGCTAACTATGGCTACACCTTC. The chain carries TRBV5-6 and TRBJ1-2; no reliable D call. This CDR3 has 19 amino acids. Trimming left V 0 bases short and J 0 bases short, with 21 bases between. Germline loops: CDR1 SGHDT, CDR2 YYEEEE.